This TCR beta chain was identified in a study of blood T cells in healthy people across ages. This clonotype has a count of ten or more. With a J-beta primer mix and a sample-barcoded 5' primer, a second PCR ran 7 to 11 cycles. TCRdb reprocessed the 5' RACE reads via MiXCR and lists one record per CDR3 protein. The table includes 1.8 million or so distinct CDR3 sequences, about two fifths detected once. CDR3 length: 15 residues. Germline trimming cut 5 bases from V and 7 bases from J; bases unmatched to any gene: 12. Germline CDR1 and CDR2: SEHNR and FQNEAQ (reference sequence). The clonotype originates from a human donor in good health. The chain couples TRBV7-9 to TRBJ2-7, with TRBD1 matching over 9 bases. Material for sequencing was blood. The CDR3 bases are TGTGCCAGCAGCCCCGCGGGACAGGGAATAGGTGAGCAGTACTTC. It translates to CASSPAGQGIGEQYF.